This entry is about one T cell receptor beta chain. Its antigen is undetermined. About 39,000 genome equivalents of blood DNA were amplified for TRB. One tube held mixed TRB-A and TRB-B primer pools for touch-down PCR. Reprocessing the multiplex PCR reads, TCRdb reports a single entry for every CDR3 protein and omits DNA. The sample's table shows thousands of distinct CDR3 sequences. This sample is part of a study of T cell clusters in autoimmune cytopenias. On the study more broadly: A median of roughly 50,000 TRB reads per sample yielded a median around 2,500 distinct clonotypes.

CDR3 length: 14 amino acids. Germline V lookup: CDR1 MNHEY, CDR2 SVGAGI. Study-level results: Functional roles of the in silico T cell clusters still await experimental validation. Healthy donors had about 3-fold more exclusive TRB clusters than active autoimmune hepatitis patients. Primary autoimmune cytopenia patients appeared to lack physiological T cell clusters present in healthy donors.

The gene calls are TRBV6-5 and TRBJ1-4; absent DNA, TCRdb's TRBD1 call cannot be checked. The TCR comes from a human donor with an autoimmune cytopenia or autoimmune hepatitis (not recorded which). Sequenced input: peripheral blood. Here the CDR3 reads CASSSPGNNEKLFF.